Shown below are 6 T cell receptor beta chains from a single sample sequenced in a study of identifying expanded T cells in peripheral blood. The method was immunoSEQ multiplex PCR; TCRdb's version includes in-frame clones alone and lacks a portion of them. Seen here are fewer than 85,000 clones, 75% to 90% observed once, and the top ten hold around 2.7%. Specimen: blood. The source of these receptors is a person aged 18 to 70 in good health.

V and J are TRBV5-1 and TRBJ2-7, with 7 bases fitting TRBD2. This CDR3 has 15 amino acids. Unmatched junction bases numbered 9, after V lost 6 bases and J lost 0 bases. Germline values: CDR1 SGHRS, CDR2 YFSETQ. The CDR3 here is CASTLVGGSSYEQYF. The DNA for the CDR3 is TGCGCCAGCACGCTGGTGGGGGGGAGCTCCTACGAGCAGTACTTC.

The V and J genes are TRBV5-6 and TRBJ1-2; 7 bases align to TRBD1. Losses at the gene ends were 0 bases for V and 5 bases for J; bases not matched to a gene: 1. Germline V lookup: CDR1 SGHDT, CDR2 YYEEEE. The CDR3 is 13 amino acids. The CDR3 spells CASSLGDSYGYTF. The CDR3 DNA follows: TGTGCCAGCAGCTTGGGGGACAGTTATGGCTACACCTTC.

This clone was recorded once. This CDR3 reads CASSPGLAGSADTQYF. CDR3 sequence (DNA): TGTGCCAGCAGCCCGGGACTAGCGGGGAGCGCAGATACGCAGTATTTT. This chain uses TRBV7-7 with TRBJ2-3; 13 nucleotides match TRBD2. Trimming took 5 bases from V and 4 from J; bases not matched to a gene: 6. Germline CDR1 is SSHAT and CDR2 is FNYEAQ (reference sequence). This CDR3 has 16 amino acids.

V is TRBV4-2 and J is TRBJ1-1; D not resolved. The CDR3 has 12 amino acids. V was pared by 0 bases and J by 5 bases, with 4 bases between. Per the germline V gene, CDR1 is LGHNA and CDR2 is YNFKEQ. Here the CDR3 reads CASSQDRTEAFF. The CDR3 DNA follows: TGTGCCAGCAGCCAAGATCGGACTGAAGCTTTCTTT.

This chain connects TRBV2 to TRBJ1-4, with a weak D call TRBD1 (5 bases). Germline V gene lookup returns CDR1 SNHLY and CDR2 FYNNEI. The CDR3 length is 15 residues. The V end was cut by 5 bases, the J end by 7 bases, with 17 bases between. CDR3: CASSKSDIRGEKLFF. In nucleotides, the CDR3 is TGTGCCAGCAGTAAATCGGACATTCGCGGTGAAAAACTGTTTTTT.

The CDR3 protein is CASSQGWGGRDTQYF. For the CDR3, the DNA is TGCGCCAGCAGCCAAGGGTGGGGGGGTCGAGATACGCAGTATTTT. The chain couples TRBV4-1 to TRBJ2-3; 7 nucleotides align to TRBD2. This CDR3 has 15 residues. The V gene's germline CDR1 is MGHRA and CDR2 YSYEKL. J lost 5 bases, V lost 1 base, and 6 bases had no gene match.